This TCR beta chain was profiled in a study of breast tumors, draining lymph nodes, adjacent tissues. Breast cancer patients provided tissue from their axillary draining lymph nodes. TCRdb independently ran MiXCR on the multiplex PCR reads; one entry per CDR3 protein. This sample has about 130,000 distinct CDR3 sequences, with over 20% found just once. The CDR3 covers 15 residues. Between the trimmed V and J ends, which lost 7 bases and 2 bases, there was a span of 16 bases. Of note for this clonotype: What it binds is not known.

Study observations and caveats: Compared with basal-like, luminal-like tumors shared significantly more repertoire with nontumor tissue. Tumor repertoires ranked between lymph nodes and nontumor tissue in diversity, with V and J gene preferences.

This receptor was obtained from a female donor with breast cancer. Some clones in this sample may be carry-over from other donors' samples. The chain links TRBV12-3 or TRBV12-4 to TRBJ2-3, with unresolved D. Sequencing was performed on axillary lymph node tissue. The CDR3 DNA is TGTGCCAGCACCCAAAAGCCCCCCGACACAGATACGCAGTATTTT. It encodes CASTQKPPDTDTQYF.